Sequencing of this T cell receptor beta chain was carried out in a study of Ad26.COV2.S vaccination and SARS-CoV-2 variants. The method was immunoSEQ multiplex PCR; TCRdb's version includes in-frame clones alone and lacks a portion of them. The table lists 350,000 to 550,000 clones, approximately 92% of them singletons. Documented treatment: about 20 received Ad26.COV2.S at low or high dose, single or two shots; roughly 5 received placebo; per-sample allocation not given. The samples date from day 63 after the first vaccine or placebo injection. The V gene lost 2 bases and the J gene lost 4 bases, with 5 bases spanning the gap. The CDR3 length is 12 residues. Germline V gene data show CDR1 as MNHEY and CDR2 as SVGAGI.

The V call is TRBV6-5, the J call TRBJ1-2; no definite D call. Sequencing used peripheral blood, obtained in a trial of Ad26.COV2.S vaccine versus placebo. This sequence was found in a person aged 18-65 years who received the Ad26.COV2.S COVID-19 vaccine or a placebo. The CDR3 DNA is TGTGCCAGCAGTTACGGTTCCTATGGCTACACCTTC. It yields the protein CASSYGSYGYTF.